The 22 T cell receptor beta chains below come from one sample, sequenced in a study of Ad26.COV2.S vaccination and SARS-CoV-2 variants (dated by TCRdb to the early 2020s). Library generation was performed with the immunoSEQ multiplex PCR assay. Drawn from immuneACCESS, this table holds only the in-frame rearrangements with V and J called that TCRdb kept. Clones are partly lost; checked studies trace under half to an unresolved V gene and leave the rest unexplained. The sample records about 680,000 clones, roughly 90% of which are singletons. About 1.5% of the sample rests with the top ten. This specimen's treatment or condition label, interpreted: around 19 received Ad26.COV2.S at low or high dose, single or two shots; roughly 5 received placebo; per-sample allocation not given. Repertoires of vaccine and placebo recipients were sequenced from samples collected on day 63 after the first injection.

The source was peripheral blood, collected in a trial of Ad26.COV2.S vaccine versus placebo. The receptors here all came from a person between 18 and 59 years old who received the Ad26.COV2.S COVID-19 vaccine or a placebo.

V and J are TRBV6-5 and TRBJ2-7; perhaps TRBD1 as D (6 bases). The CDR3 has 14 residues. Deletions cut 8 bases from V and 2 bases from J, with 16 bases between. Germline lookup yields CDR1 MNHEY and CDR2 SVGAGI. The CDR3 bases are TGTGCCAGCGTCGAACAGGGTGGCCCCTACGAGCAGTACTTC. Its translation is CASVEQGGPYEQYF.

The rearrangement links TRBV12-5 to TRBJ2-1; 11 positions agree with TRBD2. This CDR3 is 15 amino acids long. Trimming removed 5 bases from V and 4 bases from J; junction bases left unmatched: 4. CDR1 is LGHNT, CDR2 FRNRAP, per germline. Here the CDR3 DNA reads TGTGCTAGTGGTCCATCTAGCGGGGGGTACAATGAGCAGTTCTTC. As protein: CASGPSSGGYNEQFF.

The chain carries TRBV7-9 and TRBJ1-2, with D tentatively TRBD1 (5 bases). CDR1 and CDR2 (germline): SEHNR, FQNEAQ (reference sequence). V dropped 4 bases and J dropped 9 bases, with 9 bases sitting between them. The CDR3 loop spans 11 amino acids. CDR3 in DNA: TGTGCCAGCAGCTACCAGGGTCGCTACACCTTC. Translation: CASSYQGRYTF.

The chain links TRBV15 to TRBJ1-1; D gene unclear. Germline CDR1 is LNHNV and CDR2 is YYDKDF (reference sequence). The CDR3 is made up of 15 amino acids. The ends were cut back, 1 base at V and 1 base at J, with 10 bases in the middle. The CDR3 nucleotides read TGTGCCACCAGCAGAGCTGTTCGCGGGAACACTGAAGCTTTCTTT. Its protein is CATSRAVRGNTEAFF.

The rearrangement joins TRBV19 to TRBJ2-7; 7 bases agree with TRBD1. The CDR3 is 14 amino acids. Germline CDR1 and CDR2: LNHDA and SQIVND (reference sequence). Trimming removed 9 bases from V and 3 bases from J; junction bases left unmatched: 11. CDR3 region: CASSQGRGLYEQYF. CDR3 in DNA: TGTGCCAGCTCACAGGGAAGGGGGCTCTACGAGCAGTACTTC.

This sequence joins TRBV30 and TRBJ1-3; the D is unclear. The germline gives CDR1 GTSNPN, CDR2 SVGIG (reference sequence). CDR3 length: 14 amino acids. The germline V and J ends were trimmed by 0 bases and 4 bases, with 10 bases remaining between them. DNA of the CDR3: TGTGCCTGGAGTGTACGGGGAAACGGAAACACCATATATTTT. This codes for CAWSVRGNGNTIYF.

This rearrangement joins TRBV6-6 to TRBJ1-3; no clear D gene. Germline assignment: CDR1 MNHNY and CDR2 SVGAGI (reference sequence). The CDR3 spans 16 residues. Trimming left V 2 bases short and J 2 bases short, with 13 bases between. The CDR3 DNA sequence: TGTGCCAGCAGTTACGCCATTACGGGGACTGGAAACACCATATATTTT. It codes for CASSYAITGTGNTIYF.

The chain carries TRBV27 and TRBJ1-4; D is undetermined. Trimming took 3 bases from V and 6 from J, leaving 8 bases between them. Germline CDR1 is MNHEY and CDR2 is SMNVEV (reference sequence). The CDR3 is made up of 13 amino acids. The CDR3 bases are TGTGCCAGCAGTTTGGGTTCCTATGAAAAACTGTTTTTT. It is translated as CASSLGSYEKLFF.

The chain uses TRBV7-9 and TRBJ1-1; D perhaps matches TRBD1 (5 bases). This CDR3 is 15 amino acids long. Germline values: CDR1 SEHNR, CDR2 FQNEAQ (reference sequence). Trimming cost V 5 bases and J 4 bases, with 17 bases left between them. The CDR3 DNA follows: TGTGCCAGCAGCATTACAGCCCCGAGGGGCACTGAAGCTTTCTTT. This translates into CASSITAPRGTEAFF.

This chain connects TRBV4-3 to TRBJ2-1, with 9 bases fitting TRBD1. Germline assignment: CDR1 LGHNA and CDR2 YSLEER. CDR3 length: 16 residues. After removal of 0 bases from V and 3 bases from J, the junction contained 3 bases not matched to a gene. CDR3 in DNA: TGCGCCAGCAGCCAAGATCGGGACAGGGACTACAATGAGCAGTTCTTC. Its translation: CASSQDRDRDYNEQFF.

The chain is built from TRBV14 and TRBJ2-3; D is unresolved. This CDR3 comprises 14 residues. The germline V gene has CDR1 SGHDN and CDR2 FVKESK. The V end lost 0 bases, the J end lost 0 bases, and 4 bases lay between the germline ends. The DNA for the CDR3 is TGTGCCAGCAGCCAAGAGTGGAGCACAGATACGCAGTATTTT. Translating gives CASSQEWSTDTQYF.

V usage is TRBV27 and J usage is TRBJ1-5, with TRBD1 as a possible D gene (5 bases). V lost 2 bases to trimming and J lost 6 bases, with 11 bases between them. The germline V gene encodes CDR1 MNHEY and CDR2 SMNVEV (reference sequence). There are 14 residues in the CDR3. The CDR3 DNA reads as TGTGCCAGCAGTTTACAGGGCCCCCCTCAGCCCCAGCATTTT. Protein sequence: CASSLQGPPQPQHF.

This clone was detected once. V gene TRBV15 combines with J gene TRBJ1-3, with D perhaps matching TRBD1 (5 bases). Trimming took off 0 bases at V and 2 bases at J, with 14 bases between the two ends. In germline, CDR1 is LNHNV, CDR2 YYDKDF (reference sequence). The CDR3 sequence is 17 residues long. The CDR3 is CATSRDGGPLPGNTIYF. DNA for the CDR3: TGTGCCACCAGCAGAGATGGGGGACCGCTTCCTGGAAACACCATATATTTT.

This CDR3 is CASSARLAGYEQYF. CDR3 DNA: TGTGCCAGCAGCGCCCGGCTAGCGGGTTACGAGCAGTACTTC. The V gene is TRBV7-2, the J gene TRBJ2-7; 8 nucleotides line up with TRBD2. The CDR3 runs 14 residues. Germline lookup yields CDR1 SGHTA and CDR2 FQGNSA. The V segment lost 5 bases and the J segment 4 bases; nucleotides outside the gene matches: 7.

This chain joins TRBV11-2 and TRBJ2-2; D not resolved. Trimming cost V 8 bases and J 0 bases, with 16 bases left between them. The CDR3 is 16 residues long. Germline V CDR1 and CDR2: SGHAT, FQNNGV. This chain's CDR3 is CASRARGGTNTGELFF. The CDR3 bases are TGTGCCAGCCGGGCCAGAGGCGGAACGAACACCGGGGAGCTGTTTTTT.

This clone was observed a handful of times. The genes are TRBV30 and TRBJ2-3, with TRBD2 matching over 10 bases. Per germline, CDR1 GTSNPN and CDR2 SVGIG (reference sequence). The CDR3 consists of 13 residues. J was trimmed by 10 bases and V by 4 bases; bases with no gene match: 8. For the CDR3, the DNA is TGTGCCTGGACGAGGCCTAGCGGGAGATCGCAGTATTTT. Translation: CAWTRPSGRSQYF.

CDR3 sequence: CASSVGTRSGTQYF. In DNA form, the CDR3 reads TGTGCCAGCAGTGTAGGGACTAGGTCCGGGACCCAGTACTTC. The chain carries TRBV2 and TRBJ2-5, with 8 bases fitting TRBD2. Germline V CDR1 and CDR2: SNHLY, FYNNEI. The CDR3 covers 14 residues. The junction had 8 bases not matched to a gene; V was cut back by 4 bases and J by 7 bases.

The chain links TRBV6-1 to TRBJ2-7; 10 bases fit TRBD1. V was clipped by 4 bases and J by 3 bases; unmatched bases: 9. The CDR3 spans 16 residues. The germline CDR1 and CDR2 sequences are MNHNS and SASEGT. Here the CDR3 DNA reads TGTGCCAGCAGTGTTTCTCCCGGGACAGGGGACTACGAGCAGTACTTC. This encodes CASSVSPGTGDYEQYF.

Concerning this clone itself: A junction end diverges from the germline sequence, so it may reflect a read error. The CDR3 sequence is CASTEGTGRDNSPLHF. CDR3 DNA: TGTGCCAGCACTGAAGGGACAGGGAGAGATAATTCACCCCTCCACTTT. V gene TRBV6-1 combines with J gene TRBJ1-6, with 9 bases matching TRBD1. In germline, CDR1 is MNHNS, CDR2 SASEGT. This CDR3 has 16 amino acids.

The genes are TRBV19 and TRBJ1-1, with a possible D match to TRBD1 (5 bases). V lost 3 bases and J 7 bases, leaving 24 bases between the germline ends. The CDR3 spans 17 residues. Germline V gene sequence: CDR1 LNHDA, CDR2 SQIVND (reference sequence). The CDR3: CASSMQGGNPMTSEAFF. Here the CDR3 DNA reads TGTGCCAGTAGTATGCAGGGAGGCAACCCAATGACGAGTGAAGCTTTCTTT.

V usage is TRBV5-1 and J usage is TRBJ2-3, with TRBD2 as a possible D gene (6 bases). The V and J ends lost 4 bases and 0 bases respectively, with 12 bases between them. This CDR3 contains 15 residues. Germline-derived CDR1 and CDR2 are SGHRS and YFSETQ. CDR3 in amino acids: CASSPGAISTDTQYF. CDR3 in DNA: TGCGCCAGCAGCCCGGGAGCGATTAGCACAGATACGCAGTATTTT. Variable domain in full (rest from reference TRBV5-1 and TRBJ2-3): KAGVTQTPRYLIKTRGQQVTLSCSPISGHRSVSWYQQTPGQGLQFLFEYFSETQRNKGNFPGRFSGRQFSNSRSEMNVSTLELGDSALYLCASSPGAISTDTQYFGPGTRLTVL.

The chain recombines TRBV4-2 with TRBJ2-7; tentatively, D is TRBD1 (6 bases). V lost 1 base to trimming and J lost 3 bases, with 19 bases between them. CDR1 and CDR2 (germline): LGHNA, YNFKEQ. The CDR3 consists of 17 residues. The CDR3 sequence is CASSQVQSDSWGYEQYF. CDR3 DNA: TGTGCCAGCAGCCAAGTACAGTCGGACAGTTGGGGCTACGAGCAGTACTTC.